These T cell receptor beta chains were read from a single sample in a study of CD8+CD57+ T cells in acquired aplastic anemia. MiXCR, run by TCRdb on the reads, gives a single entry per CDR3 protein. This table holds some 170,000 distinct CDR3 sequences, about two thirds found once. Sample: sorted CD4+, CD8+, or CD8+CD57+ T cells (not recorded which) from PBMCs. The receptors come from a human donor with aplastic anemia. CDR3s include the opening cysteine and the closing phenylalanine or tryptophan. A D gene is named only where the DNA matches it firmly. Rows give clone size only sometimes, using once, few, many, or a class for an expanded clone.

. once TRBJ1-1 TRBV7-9 TGTGCCAGCAGCTTAGTAGGCAGGAATGAAGCTTTCTTT CASSLVGRNEAFF
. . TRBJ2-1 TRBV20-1 TGCAGTGCTAGCGACCCGGCGTACCATTCCTACAATGAGCAGTTCTTC CSASDPAYHSYNEQFF
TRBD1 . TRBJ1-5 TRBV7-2 TGTGCCAGCAGCCCCCGAAGGGGACAGGGTCAACGCAATCAGCCCCAGCATTTT CASSPRRGQGQRNQPQHF
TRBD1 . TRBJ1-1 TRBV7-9 TGTGCCAGCAGCCCATCCGACAGGGGGCGGACTGAAGCTTTCTTT CASSPSDRGRTEAFF
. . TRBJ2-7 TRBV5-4 TGTGCCAGCAGCACCGACTTCTCCTACGAGCAGTACTTC CASSTDFSYEQYF
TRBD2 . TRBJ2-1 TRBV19 TGTGCCAGTAGTATTGAGCGGGGACGCTACAATGAGCAGTTCTTC CASSIERGRYNEQFF
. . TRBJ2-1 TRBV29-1 TGCAGCGTTGAAGGTTTGGGGGCTAGGATGAGTGAGCAGTTCTTC CSVEGLGARMSEQFF
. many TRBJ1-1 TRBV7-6 TGTGCCAGCAGCTTAGTCCCAAAAGGAAGAGCTTTCTTT CASSLVPKGRAFF
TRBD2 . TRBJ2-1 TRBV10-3 TGTGCCATCAGTTGGGGCGGGGGGGCCGACAATGAGCAGTTCTTC CAISWGGGADNEQFF
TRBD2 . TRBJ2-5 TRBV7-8 TGTGCCAGCAGCTTAGCAGCGGGGACCCCAGTGACCCAGTACTTC CASSLAAGTPVTQYF
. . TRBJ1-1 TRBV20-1 TGCAGTGCTCGAGGCGGGACTGAAGCTTTCTTT CSARGGTEAFF
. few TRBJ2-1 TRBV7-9 TGTGCCAGCAGCACAACGACAGGTGGAATATGGCTGGAGCAGTTCTTC CASSTTTGGIWLEQFF
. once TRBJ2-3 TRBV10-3 TGTGCCATCAGTGAGTCGGGTACTAGCACAGATACGCAGTATTTT CAISESGTSTDTQYF
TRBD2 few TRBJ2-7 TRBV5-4 TGTGCCAGCAGCTTGTCAGCGGGGGGTTACGAGCAGTACTTC CASSLSAGGYEQYF
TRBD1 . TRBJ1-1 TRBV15 TGTGCCACCAGCAGAGCGGACAGGGGCACTGAAGCTTTCTTT CATSRADRGTEAFF
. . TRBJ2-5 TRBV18 TGTGCCAGCTCCCCGGTGACGGGGAGTACTGAGACCCAGTACTTC CASSPVTGSTETQYF
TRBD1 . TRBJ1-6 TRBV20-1 TGCAGTGCTCCGCCCAGGACAGGGGAATCACCCCTCCACTTT CSAPPRTGESPLHF
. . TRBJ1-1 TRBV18 TGTGCCAGCTCACCAGTCCGTTCAACTGAAGCTTTCTTT CASSPVRSTEAFF
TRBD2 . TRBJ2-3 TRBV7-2 TGTGCCAGCAGCTTTGCTAGCGGGGGGACTATAACAGATACGCAGTATTTT CASSFASGGTITDTQYF
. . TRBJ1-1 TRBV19 TGTGCCAGTAGTATGGGGGCCAGGGCCATGAACACTGAAGCTTTCTTT CASSMGARAMNTEAFF
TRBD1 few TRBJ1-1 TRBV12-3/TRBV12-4 TGTGCCAGCAGTTTTGACAGGGTCACTGAAGCTTTCTTT CASSFDRVTEAFF
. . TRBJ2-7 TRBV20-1 TGCAGTGCAGCACCGGCCGGGTACGAGCAGTACTTC CSAAPAGYEQYF
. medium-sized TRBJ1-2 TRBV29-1 TGCAGCGATACGGACAGTTCTAACTATGGCTACACCTTC CSDTDSSNYGYTF
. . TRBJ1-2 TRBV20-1 TGCAGTGCCCCAGGGTCGGGAGACGGAGGCTACACCTTC CSAPGSGDGGYTF
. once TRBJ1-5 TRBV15 TGTGCCACCAGCAGAGTGGACAGCAATCAGCCCCAGCATTTT CATSRVDSNQPQHF
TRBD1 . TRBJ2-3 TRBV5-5 TGTGCCAGCAGCTTCAAAGGGACAGGCACAGATACGCAGTATTTT CASSFKGTGTDTQYF
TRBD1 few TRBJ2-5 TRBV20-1 TGCAGTGCTAGAGATCCCTTGACAGGGGAGATGGAGACCCAGTACTTC CSARDPLTGEMETQYF
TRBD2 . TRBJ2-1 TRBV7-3 TGTGCCAGCAGCTTTACTAGCGCGCCAGCCAATGAGCAGTTCTTC CASSFTSAPANEQFF
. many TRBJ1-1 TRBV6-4 TGTGCCAGCAGTGACCTTGAGGGGGGCGCAGAAGCTTTCTTT CASSDLEGGAEAFF
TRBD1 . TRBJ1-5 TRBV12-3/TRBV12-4 TGTGCCAGCAGTCTTACGGGAGACAGGGATCAGCCCCAGCATTTT CASSLTGDRDQPQHF
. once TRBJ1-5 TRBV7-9 TGTGCCAGCAGCTTCTCCGGGACTCGGAGTTATCCCCAGCATTTT CASSFSGTRSYPQHF
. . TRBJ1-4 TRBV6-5 TGTGCCAGCAGTTACCGTGACCTAGAAAAACTGTTTTTT CASSYRDLEKLFF
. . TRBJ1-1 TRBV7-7 TGTGCTAGCAGCTTGGGGGCGGGCGAAGCTTTCTTT CASSLGAGEAFF
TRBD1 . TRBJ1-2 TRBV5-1 TGCGCCAGCAGCAAAGGACAGGGTGAGCGGGGCTACACCTTC CASSKGQGERGYTF
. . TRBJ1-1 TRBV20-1 TGCAGTGCTAGAGATGGTATCGCGCGCGGCGTAGCTTTCTTT CSARDGIARGVAFF
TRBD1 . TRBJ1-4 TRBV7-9 TGTGCCAGCAGCCCCCCCGGGACAGGGGGCGAAAAACTGTTTTTT CASSPPGTGGEKLFF
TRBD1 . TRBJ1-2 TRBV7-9 TGTGCCGGCAGCCCACGGGACAGGGTGTATGGCTACACCTTC CAGSPRDRVYGYTF
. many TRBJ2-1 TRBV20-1 TGCAGTGCCTCGTATCAGACTAGTGACCTCTACAATGAGCAGTTCTTC CSASYQTSDLYNEQFF
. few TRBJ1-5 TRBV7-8 TGTGCCAGCAGCATTCGTGACGGAGCGAGAAATCAGCCCCAGCATTTT CASSIRDGARNQPQHF
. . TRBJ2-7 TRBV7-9 TGTGCCAGCGGTACACCGGGACTGCGGGATAAGCAGTACTTC CASGTPGLRDKQYF
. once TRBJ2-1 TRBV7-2 TGTGCCAGCAGCGGCCAGGCTACGGTGAGCTCCTACAATGAGCAGTTCTTC CASSGQATVSSYNEQFF
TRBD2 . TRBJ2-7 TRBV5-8 TGTGCCAGCAGCACCGGGGGTGGCGGGGGTGACTACGAGCAGTACTTC CASSTGGGGGDYEQYF
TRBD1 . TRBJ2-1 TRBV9 TGTGCCAGCAGCGCCAGGGGGTTATACAATGAGCAGTTCTTC CASSARGLYNEQFF
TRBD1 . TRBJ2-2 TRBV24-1 TGTGCCACCAGTGATTTGCGACAGGGGGACACCGGGGAGCTGTTTTTT CATSDLRQGDTGELFF
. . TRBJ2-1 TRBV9 TGTGCCAGCAGCGTAGATCCAGGGTCCTACAATGAGCAGTTCTTC CASSVDPGSYNEQFF
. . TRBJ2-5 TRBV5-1 TGCGCCAGCTTCCGCTCCGGGACGCAAGAGACCCAGTACTTC CASFRSGTQETQYF
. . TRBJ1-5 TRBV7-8 TGTGCCAGCAGCCAACATAGAGAACAGCCCCAGCATTTT CASSQHREQPQHF